This T cell receptor beta chain was sequenced for a study of blood T cell repertoires in COVID-19. About the study: Some COVID-19 samples were acute and others convalescent; all came from the United States, Italy and Spain.

This clone was seen a few times. The authors' processing: By means of reference gene primer amplification, nucleated cell counts were estimated. The protocol was immunoSEQ multiplex PCR, while the TCRdb copy is restricted to in-frame clones and leaves out a portion. That table supplies the V and J calls and clone size; D and trimming were determined from the DNA. Found here are a few hundred thousand clones, about 86% of them singletons; the top ten hold 3.4%. The CDR3 runs to 15 residues. Trimming shortened V by 4 bases and J by 4 bases, and 14 bases separated the two germline ends. The germline CDR1 and CDR2 sequences are SGHRS and YFSETQ.

The sequence was obtained from a man aged 45-65 years who had recovered from COVID-19. The rearrangement links TRBV5-1 to TRBJ1-4; D remains unclear. The sequenced material came from PBMCs or T cells enriched from blood (not recorded which). The chain's CDR3 is CASSRERGFNEKLFF. DNA of the CDR3: TGCGCCAGCAGCCGAGAGAGAGGATTTAATGAAAAACTGTTTTTT.